A single sample is the source of the 9 T cell receptor beta chains below, sequenced in a study of neoadjuvant anti-PD-1 for oral cavity cancer. Sample time point: after neoadjuvant nivolumab, at surgical resection. Sequenced by immunoSEQ multiplex PCR; TCRdb stores in-frame clones only, minus some. Here the sample spans more than 11,000 clones, approximately 73% being singletons. The material was PBMCs, obtained after nivolumab (anti-PD-1) treatment. These receptors were taken from a person aged 35 to 85 with oral cavity squamous cell carcinoma.

This chain uses TRBV15 with TRBJ1-2; 7 positions match TRBD1. Trimming removed 3 bases from V and 3 bases from J; junction bases left unmatched: 4. Germline assignment: CDR1 LNHNV and CDR2 YYDKDF (reference sequence). This CDR3 has 14 residues. CDR3 region: CATSRDRSYYGYTF. The DNA for the CDR3 is TGTGCCACCAGCAGGGACAGGAGTTACTATGGCTACACCTTC.

The chain carries TRBV7-8 and TRBJ2-1; weak D call: TRBD1 (6 bases). CDR1 is SGHVS and CDR2 is FQNEAQ in the germline V gene. This CDR3 spans 15 amino acids. Trimming took 5 bases from V and 5 from J, leaving 16 bases between them. The CDR3 protein is CASSAAGTFDNEQFF. The CDR3 DNA reads TGTGCCAGCAGCGCCGCCGGGACATTTGACAATGAGCAGTTCTTC. Supplemented by reference TRBV7-8 and TRBJ2-1, the full variable domain reads GAGVSQSPRYKVAKRGQDVALRCDPISGHVSLFWYQQALGQGPEFLTYFQNEAQLDKSGLPSDRFFAERPEGSVSTLKIQRTQQEDSAVYLCASSAAGTFDNEQFFGPGTRLTVL.

The chain links TRBV13 to TRBJ2-7, with TRBD2 as a possible D gene (6 bases). V lost 4 bases and J 2 bases, leaving 15 bases between the germline ends. Germline V gene lookup returns CDR1 PRHDT and CDR2 FYEKMQ (reference sequence). This CDR3 comprises 15 residues. The CDR3 here is CASSSRGLPTYEQYF. CDR3 in DNA: TGTGCCAGCAGCTCACGGGGACTGCCAACCTACGAGCAGTACTTC.

V gene TRBV9 combines with J gene TRBJ1-2; D is possibly TRBD1 (5 bases). CDR3 length: 15 residues. Between the trimmed V and J ends, which lost 7 bases and 5 bases, there was a span of 21 bases. Germline CDR1 reads SGDLS; CDR2 reads YYNGEE. CDR3 amino acids: CASSLGAATMYGYTF. CDR3 nucleotide sequence: TGTGCCAGCTCCCTCGGGGCAGCAACTATGTATGGCTACACCTTC.

The chain employs TRBV15 and TRBJ2-7; 7 nucleotides match TRBD1. Germline-derived CDR1 and CDR2 are LNHNV and YYDKDF (reference sequence). This CDR3 spans 12 amino acids. Losses at the gene ends were 4 bases for V and 11 bases for J; bases not matched to a gene: 8. CDR3 DNA sequence: TGTGCCACCAGCACTAGGACAGGCGGAAAGTACTTC. Translation: CATSTRTGGKYF.

The V and J genes are TRBV7-7 and TRBJ2-6; D ambiguous. Trimming left V 4 bases short and J 0 bases short, with 10 bases between. Germline V CDR1 and CDR2: SSHAT, FNYEAQ (reference sequence). The CDR3 extends over 16 amino acids. In DNA, the CDR3 is TGTGCCAGCAGCTCGTCCCCGGACTCTGGGGCCAACGTCCTGACTTTC. It codes for CASSSSPDSGANVLTF.

V gene TRBV5-1 combines with J gene TRBJ1-3, with a weak D call TRBD1 (6 bases). Germline assignment: CDR1 SGHRS and CDR2 YFSETQ. The length of the CDR3 is 15 residues. V dropped 3 bases and J dropped 0 bases, with 10 bases sitting between them. The CDR3 loop reads CASSWGHSSGNTIYF. The DNA of the CDR3 is TGCGCCAGCAGCTGGGGACACAGCTCTGGAAACACCATATATTTT.

This clone was counted a few times. The J gene is TRBJ1-2, the V gene TRBV30; the D is unclear. CDR1 and CDR2 (germline): GTSNPN, SVGIG (reference sequence). This CDR3 contains 15 residues. Trimming shortened V by 1 base and J by 0 bases, and 12 bases separated the two germline ends. The CDR3 loop reads CAWSGTIKANYGYTF. The CDR3 nucleotides are TGTGCCTGGAGTGGGACGATCAAAGCTAACTATGGCTACACCTTC. The full variable domain, in which reference TRBV30 and TRBJ1-2 provide the parts outside the CDR3, is SQTIHQWPATLVQPVGSPLSLECTVEGTSNPNLYWYRQAAGRGLQLLFYSVGIGQISSEVPQNLSASRPQDRQFILSSKKLLLSDSGFYLCAWSGTIKANYGYTFGSGTRLTVV.

This chain connects TRBV5-1 to TRBJ2-3; the match to TRBD2 covers 7 bases. The germline gives CDR1 SGHRS, CDR2 YFSETQ. This CDR3 is built from 15 residues. V dropped 6 bases and J dropped 4; count of bases not matched to a gene: 11. The CDR3 DNA reads TGCGCCAGCAAGGGAGGGCTACCCATTTCAGATACGCAGTATTTT. Amino acids: CASKGGLPISDTQYF.